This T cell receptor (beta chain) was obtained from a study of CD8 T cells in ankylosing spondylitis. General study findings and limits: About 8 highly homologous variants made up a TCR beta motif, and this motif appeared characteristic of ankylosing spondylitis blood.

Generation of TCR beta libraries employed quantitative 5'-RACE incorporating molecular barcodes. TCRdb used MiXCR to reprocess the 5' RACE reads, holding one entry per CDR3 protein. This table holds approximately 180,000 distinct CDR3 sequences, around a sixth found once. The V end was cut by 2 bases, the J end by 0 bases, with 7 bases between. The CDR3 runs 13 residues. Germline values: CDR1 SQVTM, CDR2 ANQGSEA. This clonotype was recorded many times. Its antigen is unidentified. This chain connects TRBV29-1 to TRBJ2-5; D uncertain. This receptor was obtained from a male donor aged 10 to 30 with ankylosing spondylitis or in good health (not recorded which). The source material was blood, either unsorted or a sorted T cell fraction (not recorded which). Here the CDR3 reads CSVEFRDQETQYF. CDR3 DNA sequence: TGCAGCGTTGAATTCCGAGACCAAGAGACCCAGTACTTC.